This T cell receptor beta chain originates from a study of cytomegalovirus exposure and HLA in healthy donors. Study-level points and caveats: A further, later analysis showed that HLA-associated TCR beta chains (compared with equally common others) were more clonally expanded. The presence/absence work took it that sequencing depth was about the same across donors. There was a cluster of highly shared sequence variants that was likely a sequencing artifact.

Amplification used 60 Vbeta primers and 13 Jbeta primers. TCRdb's copy holds only in-frame clones and misses some; the assay was immunoSEQ multiplex PCR. This table holds some 170,000 clones, around 83% found once. This clone was seen a few times. What it binds is unknown. One end of the junction varies from germline; a read error may be responsible. This CDR3 is 14 amino acids long. Germline V gives CDR1 SSHAT, CDR2 FNYEAQ (reference sequence). The source material was PBMCs. The rearrangement joins TRBV7-7 to TRBJ2-1; 11 nucleotides agree with TRBD2. The sequence came from a middle-aged man in good health and CMV-seropositive. CDR3 nucleotide sequence: TGTGCTAGCAGCTTAGCGGGACTAGCGGATGAGCAGTTCTTC. This gives the protein CASSLAGLADEQFF.